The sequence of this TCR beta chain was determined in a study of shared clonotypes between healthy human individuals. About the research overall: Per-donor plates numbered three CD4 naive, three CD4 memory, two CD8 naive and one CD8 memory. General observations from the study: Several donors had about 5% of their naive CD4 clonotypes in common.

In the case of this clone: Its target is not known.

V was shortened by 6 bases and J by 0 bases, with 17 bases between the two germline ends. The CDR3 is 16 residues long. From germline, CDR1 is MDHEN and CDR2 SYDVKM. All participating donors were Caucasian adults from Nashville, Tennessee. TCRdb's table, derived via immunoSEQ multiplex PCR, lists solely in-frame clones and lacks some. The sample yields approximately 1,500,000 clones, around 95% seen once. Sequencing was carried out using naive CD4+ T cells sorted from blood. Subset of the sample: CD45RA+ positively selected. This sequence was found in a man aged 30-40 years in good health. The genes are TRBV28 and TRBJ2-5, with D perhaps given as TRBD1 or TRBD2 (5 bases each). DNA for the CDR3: TGTGCCAGCAGCTCCCCCATTGGGGGATACCAAGAGACCCAGTACTTC. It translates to CASSSPIGGYQETQYF.